These 3 T cell receptor beta chains were all obtained from the same sample, sequenced in a study of blood T cell repertoires in COVID-19. The method was immunoSEQ multiplex PCR; TCRdb's version includes in-frame clones alone and lacks a portion of them. The data contain more than 250,000 clones, about 90% of them singletons. The sample consisted of PBMCs or T cells enriched from blood (not recorded which). The receptors stem from a woman in her twenties or thirties who had recovered from COVID-19.

This chain links TRBV7-2 with TRBJ1-1, with D possibly TRBD1 on 5 matching bases. The germline V gene encodes CDR1 SGHTA and CDR2 FQGNSA. This CDR3 is 14 amino acids long. The V end lost 2 bases, the J end lost 10 bases, and 17 bases lay between the germline ends. The CDR3 loop reads CASSLLQAARGAFF. DNA for the CDR3: TGTGCCAGCAGCTTATTGCAGGCGGCTAGGGGAGCTTTCTTT.

This clone was seen once. The chain uses TRBV19 and TRBJ1-2; 11 bases are shared with TRBD1. J lost 1 base, V lost 1 base, and 5 bases had no gene match. The CDR3 is made up of 17 amino acids. Per the germline V gene, CDR1 is LNHDA and CDR2 is SQIVND (reference sequence). The CDR3 DNA follows: TGTGCCAGTAGTATAGGGACAGGGGGCCCGAATAACTATGGCTACACCTTC. Its protein is CASSIGTGGPNNYGYTF. The full variable domain, rest sourced from reference TRBV19 and TRBJ1-2, is DGGITQSPKYLFRKEGQNVTLSCEQNLNHDAMYWYRQDPGQGLRLIYYSQIVNDFQKGDIAEGYSVSREKKESFPLTVTSAQKNPTAFYLCASSIGTGGPNNYGYTFGSGTRLTVV.

In the case of this clone: The identical CDR3 is also encoded by other nucleotide sequences in the sample. This chain uses TRBV9 with TRBJ2-5, with D perhaps TRBD2 (5 bases). The germline V gene has CDR1 SGDLS and CDR2 YYNGEE. CDR3 length: 13 residues. V shed 0 bases and J shed 3 bases, with 6 bases lying between them. CDR3 in amino acids: CASSVVGEETQYF. CDR3 coding DNA: TGTGCCAGCAGCGTAGTGGGAGAAGAGACCCAGTACTTC.